The clone carrying this T cell receptor (beta chain) came up once. Produced via immunoSEQ multiplex PCR; TCRdb's table is partial and in-frame only. In the table there are some 460,000 clones, 70% to 90% of which are singletons. The cohort comprised adults aged about 18 to 100 years residing in approximately 22 US areas. This entry comes from a study of blood T cell repertoires in COVID-19. Overall study context: Samples taken during acute and convalescent COVID-19 were collected in the United States, Italy and Spain. In each case, the material was cDNA or gDNA derived from T cells, B-cell-depleted T cells, or PBMCs.

The CDR3 covers 13 residues. V lost 3 bases and J 7 bases, leaving 10 bases between the germline ends. The germline CDR1 and CDR2 sequences are DFQATT and SNEGSKA (reference sequence). The specimen was PBMCs or T cells enriched from blood (not recorded which). This clonotype was sampled from a woman between 18 and 29 years old with acute COVID-19. The chain links TRBV20-1 to TRBJ1-6, with D possibly being TRBD1 (5 bases). The CDR3 sequence: CSASVRVNSPLHF. The CDR3 DNA reads TGCAGTGCTAGTGTCAGGGTAAATTCACCCCTCCACTTT.